These 22 T cell receptor beta chains originate from one sample sequenced in a study of vaccination and CD4 T cells after COVID-19. Oncomine TCR Beta short-read sequencing was applied to DNA from cultured CD4+ T cells. From the PCR reads, TCRdb called clonotypes with MiXCR, one entry per CDR3 protein. The data contain some 10,000 distinct CDR3 sequences, approximately 20% of them singletons. Antigens for these TCRs are unknown. Regarding treatment: 10-day PBMC culture with coronavirus spike peptide pools or control peptides (ViraFEST assay). Sequences were derived from CD4+ T cells from blood, cultured in vitro, sampled after SARS-CoV-2 vaccination. The receptors come from a human donor who had recovered from COVID-19.

This clonotype turned up a few times. This chain uses TRBV28 with TRBJ2-5; 10 bases match TRBD2. The CDR3 covers 15 residues. From germline, CDR1 is MDHEN and CDR2 SYDVKM. V trimming: 5 bases; J trimming: 2 bases; junction bases outside the gene matches: 5. CDR3 DNA: TGTGCCAGCAGTCCGGGACTAGCGCTTCAAGAGACCCAGTACTTC. It encodes CASSPGLALQETQYF.

This chain connects TRBV28 to TRBJ1-2, with 7 bases fitting TRBD1. The trim removed 8 bases at V and 2 bases at J, leaving 8 bases unmatched. Germline V lookup: CDR1 MDHEN, CDR2 SYDVKM. The CDR3 sequence is 14 residues long. The CDR3 nucleotides are TGTGCCAGCTACCGGACAGGTAGAAACTATGGCTACACCTTC. Translating gives CASYRTGRNYGYTF.

This clonotype is large (0.1 to 1%) in the sample. The gene calls are TRBV6-1 and TRBJ2-1; the D is unclear. The germline CDR1 and CDR2 sequences are MNHNS and SASEGT. There are 15 residues in the CDR3. V lost 6 bases and J lost 3, with 15 bases in between. CDR3 residues: CASRPWMTNYNEQFF. The DNA for the CDR3 is TGTGCCAGCAGACCCTGGATGACGAACTACAATGAGCAGTTCTTC.

This clonotype has more than one count but fewer than ten. The J gene is TRBJ2-7, the V gene TRBV24-1; D is ambiguous. Trimming pared 7 bases from V and 3 bases from J, leaving 15 bases between. This CDR3 has 14 amino acids. Germline V gene data show CDR1 as KGHDR and CDR2 as SFDVKD. The CDR3 DNA is TGTGCCACCAGCCCCGCCCAAGGGCACTACGAGCAGTACTTC. It translates to CATSPAQGHYEQYF.

This clonotype was seen only a few times. The chain uses TRBV28 and TRBJ2-3, with D perhaps matching TRBD2 (5 bases). Germline V lookup: CDR1 MDHEN, CDR2 SYDVKM. The CDR3 is made up of 16 amino acids. V lost 6 bases to trimming and J lost 2 bases, with 18 bases between them. The CDR3 spells CASRVGVASPTDTQYF. CDR3 nucleotides: TGTGCCAGCAGGGTAGGCGTAGCGAGCCCCACAGATACGCAGTATTTT. The variable domain in full, completed from reference TRBV28 and TRBJ2-3, reads DVKVTQSSRYLVKRTGEKVFLECVQDMDHENMFWYRQDPGLGLRLIYFSYDVKMKEKGDIPEGYSVSREKKERFSLILESASTNQTSMYLCASRVGVASPTDTQYFGPGTRLTVL.

V gene TRBV27 combines with J gene TRBJ1-2; D uncertain. V lost 3 bases and J 6 bases, leaving 17 bases between the germline ends. The CDR3 runs 15 residues. CDR1 is MNHEY and CDR2 is SMNVEV in the germline V gene (reference sequence). The CDR3 region is CASSFRSPSGDGYTF. Written as DNA, the CDR3 is TGTGCCAGCAGTTTTCGGTCCCCTTCAGGAGATGGCTACACCTTC.

In the case of this clonotype: This may stem from a read error, because a much larger clone lies one nucleotide away. The V call is TRBV20-1, the J call TRBJ2-3; 7 bases match TRBD2. Germline V gene lookup returns CDR1 DFQATT and CDR2 SNEGSKA (reference sequence). Trimming cost V 2 bases and J 9 bases; bases outside gene matches: 11. The CDR3 totals 14 residues. CDR3 region: CSARSGRGRETQYF. In DNA form, the CDR3 reads TGCAGTGCTAGAAGTGGGAGGGGAAGAGAAACGCAGTATTTT.

The gene calls are TRBV19 and TRBJ2-7; D possibly corresponds to TRBD1 (5 bases). CDR1 and CDR2 (germline): LNHDA, SQIVND (reference sequence). V dropped 5 bases and J dropped 0 bases, with 14 bases sitting between them. This CDR3 comprises 15 residues. The CDR3 loop reads CASSSQGSSSYEQYF. The CDR3 DNA is TGTGCCAGTAGTTCCCAGGGTTCAAGCTCCTACGAGCAGTACTTC.

This clonotype has just a few counts. The gene calls are TRBV6-1 and TRBJ2-7; 11 bases are a match to TRBD2. This CDR3 region has 14 residues. The germline gives CDR1 MNHNS, CDR2 SASEGT. The junction had 4 bases not matched to a gene; V was cut back by 7 bases and J by 2 bases. Here the CDR3 reads CASTLSGRAYEQYF. In DNA, the CDR3 is TGTGCCAGCACCCTTAGCGGGAGGGCCTACGAGCAGTACTTC.

The chain employs TRBV20-1 and TRBJ2-1; 10 bases agree with TRBD2. After removal of 3 bases from V and 0 bases from J, the junction contained 8 bases not matched to a gene. Germline CDR1 is DFQATT and CDR2 is SNEGSKA (reference sequence). This CDR3 is 17 amino acids long. The CDR3 loop is CSASSSGRPSSYNEQFF. CDR3 nucleotide sequence: TGCAGTGCTAGTTCTAGCGGGAGACCCAGCTCCTACAATGAGCAGTTCTTC.

The chain joins TRBV5-4 to TRBJ2-3; D unclear. The CDR3 sequence is 16 residues long. The V end was cut by 4 bases, the J end by 1 base, with 16 bases between. Germline V gene sequence: CDR1 SGHNT, CDR2 YYREEE (reference sequence). The CDR3 loop is CASSPRRSSGTDTQYF. The CDR3 nucleotides read TGTGCCAGCAGCCCGAGGCGGTCGAGCGGCACAGATACGCAGTATTTT.

This clonotype was observed a few times. V is TRBV12-3 or TRBV12-4 and J is TRBJ1-6; 7 bases fit TRBD1. Germline trimming cut 6 bases from V and 7 bases from J; bases unmatched to any gene: 9. CDR3 length: 15 amino acids. The CDR3 loop is CASRLQGMGNSPLHF. Written as DNA, the CDR3 is TGTGCCAGCAGGCTACAGGGGATGGGCAATTCACCCCTCCACTTT.

This clonotype was counted a few times. This chain uses TRBV6-1 with TRBJ2-4; D gene uncertain. Trimming took 6 bases from V and 0 from J, leaving 9 bases between them. CDR3 length: 14 residues. The germline CDR1 and CDR2 sequences are MNHNS and SASEGT. As DNA, the CDR3 is TGTGCCAGCAGCGACCATATAGCCAAAAACATTCAGTACTTC. Protein sequence: CASSDHIAKNIQYF.

This clonotype is large within its sample. The rearrangement uses TRBV20-1 and TRBJ2-3; D unclear. The V and J ends lost 6 bases and 3 bases respectively, with 16 bases between them. From germline, CDR1 is DFQATT and CDR2 SNEGSKA (reference sequence). The CDR3 contains 14 residues. CDR3 nucleotides: TGCAGTGCAAAAGGCCTCCTCCTGACAGATACGCAGTATTTT. It encodes CSAKGLLLTDTQYF.

This chain connects TRBV6-2 or TRBV6-3 to TRBJ2-3; TRBD2 is a possible D gene (6 bases). Germline V gene data show CDR1 as MNHEY and CDR2 as SVGEGT. The length of the CDR3 is 13 residues. The V and J ends lost 6 bases and 0 bases respectively, with 7 bases between them. CDR3 in amino acids: CASRDYSTDTQYF. The CDR3 region has the DNA TGTGCCAGCAGGGACTATAGCACAGATACGCAGTATTTT.

The CDR3 nucleotides read TGCAGTGCTAGAGCACAGGTCGGCGGAGGCTACACCTTC. This codes for CSARAQVGGGYTF. The rearrangement links TRBV20-1 to TRBJ1-2; a weak D match, TRBD1 (5 bases). The V gene lost 1 base and the J gene lost 8 bases, with 14 bases spanning the gap. CDR3 length: 13 amino acids. The germline CDR1 and CDR2 sequences are DFQATT and SNEGSKA (reference sequence).

The chain links TRBV20-1 to TRBJ2-7; 7 bases align to TRBD2. The CDR3 runs to 13 residues. Germline values: CDR1 DFQATT, CDR2 SNEGSKA (reference sequence). V shed 6 bases and J 2 bases; nucleotides not matched to a gene: 7. CDR3 nucleotide sequence: TGCAGTGCAAGCGGGACGGATGCCTACGAGCAGTACTTC. Its protein product is CSASGTDAYEQYF.

This clonotype was counted a few times. The chain has TRBV12-3 or TRBV12-4 and TRBJ1-1; no clear D. Trimming took 3 bases from V and 3 from J, leaving 8 bases between them. The CDR3 contains 13 residues. For the CDR3, the DNA is TGTGCCAGCAGTTTGGCCATCTACACTGAAGCTTTCTTT. Its translation: CASSLAIYTEAFF.

The chain is built from TRBV29-1 and TRBJ2-3; D is uncertain. Per germline, CDR1 SQVTM and CDR2 ANQGSEA. The CDR3 totals 13 residues. V was trimmed by 7 bases and J by 2 bases, leaving 13 bases between them. CDR3: CSETLTLTDTQYF. The CDR3 region has the DNA TGCAGCGAAACCCTGACCCTCACAGATACGCAGTATTTT.

This clonotype is deemed medium-sized. V gene TRBV7-3 combines with J gene TRBJ2-5, with 10 bases that match TRBD1. Trimming at V came to 2 bases and at J to 5 bases, leaving 2 bases not matched to a gene. The length of the CDR3 is 14 residues. The germline gives CDR1 SGHTA, CDR2 FQGTGA. The chain's CDR3 is CASSLSGQGETQYF. The DNA of the CDR3 is TGTGCCAGCAGCTTATCGGGACAGGGGGAGACCCAGTACTTC.

V and J are TRBV23-1 and TRBJ2-7; 7 bases agree with TRBD1. TRBV23-1 is assigned to the ORF class and has an uncertain function. The length of the CDR3 is 12 residues. With 9 bases clipped from V and 4 bases from J, the junction kept 6 bases outside the gene matches. The chain's CDR3 is CARGQRIYEQYF. The CDR3 DNA reads TGCGCCAGGGGACAGAGGATTTACGAGCAGTACTTC.

This clonotype was counted a few times. The chain uses TRBV6-1 and TRBJ2-1; D is ambiguous. The CDR3 runs to 14 residues. CDR1 MNHNS and CDR2 SASEGT come from the germline V gene. With 6 bases removed from V and 6 bases from J, the gap between germline ends came to 15 bases. The CDR3 DNA is TGTGCCAGCAGGCGACAAGGGTGGGGCAATGAGCAGTTCTTC. Encoded protein: CASRRQGWGNEQFF.